The rows below give T cell receptor beta chains drawn from one sample of a study of T cells in localized non-small cell lung cancer. Data came from immunoSEQ multiplex PCR; TCRdb stores just in-frame clones and leaves some out. The table lists about 2,700 clones, over 20% of them singletons. Material: normal lung tissue next to the tumor, obtained before any cancer treatment. These receptors originate from a woman aged 40-69 years with stage I lung adenocarcinoma. The CDR3 runs from the conserved cysteine through the conserved F or W. A D gene is named only where the DNA matches it firmly. The listing skips clone size in some rows; elsewhere it reads once, few, many or a size class.

abundance,v_gene,j_gene,d_gene,CDR3aa,CDR3nt
.,TRBV6-8,TRBJ1-2,TRBD1,CASSSPQRGHGYTF,TGTGCCAGCAGTTCTCCACAGAGGGGGCATGGCTACACCTTC
medium-sized,TRBV12-2,TRBJ2-1,.,CASPLAEGGFNEQFF,TGTGCCAGCCCCTTAGCGGAGGGCGGGTTTAATGAGCAGTTCTTC
few,TRBV2,TRBJ2-2,.,CATSGGLGGSGELFF,TGTGCCACCTCAGGCGGACTAGGGGGCTCCGGGGAGCTGTTTTTT
.,TRBV5-1,TRBJ1-3,.,CASSLSGDGNTIYF,TGCGCCAGCAGCTTGTCAGGGGACGGAAACACCATATATTTT
many,TRBV7-1,TRBJ1-1,.,CASSLTGTNTEAFF,TGTGCCAGCAGCTTAACAGGGACCAACACTGAAGCTTTCTTT
.,TRBV29-1,TRBJ2-7,TRBD1,CSPQGATTYEQYF,TGCAGCCCGCAGGGGGCTACTACCTACGAGCAGTACTTC
medium-sized,TRBV4-1,TRBJ2-2,.,CASSRTSGSTGELFF,TGCGCCAGCAGCCGGACTTCGGGGAGCACCGGGGAGCTGTTTTTT
few,TRBV1,TRBJ1-5,.,CASSQTGNPGQPQHF,TGCGCCAGCAGCCAAACCGGGAACCCAGGTCAGCCCCAGCATTTT
few,TRBV19,TRBJ1-4,.,CATAGEINEKLFF,TGTGCCACGGCCGGGGAGATTAATGAAAAACTGTTTTTT
medium-sized,TRBV9,TRBJ2-3,TRBD2,CASSVAGSSGSGLDTDTQYF,TGTGCCAGCAGCGTAGCGGGGAGTAGCGGGAGCGGGTTGGACACAGATACGCAGTATTTT
few,TRBV11-3,TRBJ2-1,TRBD2,CASSPRGVGNEQFF,TGTGCCAGCAGCCCCCGGGGGGTCGGCAATGAGCAGTTCTTC
.,TRBV28,TRBJ1-5,TRBD1,CASSLRTRGRPQHF,TGTGCCAGCAGTTTAAGAACCAGGGGGAGGCCCCAGCATTTT
.,TRBV11-3,TRBJ1-3,TRBD1,CASSLGQGASGNTIYF,TGTGCCAGCAGCTTGGGACAGGGGGCGTCTGGAAACACCATATATTTT
few,TRBV6-8,TRBJ2-3,TRBD2,CASRERGATDTQYF,TGTGCCTCAAGAGAGCGGGGGGCCACAGATACGCAGTATTTT
.,TRBV6-8,TRBJ2-3,.,CASRAIQSTYDRNFTDTQYF,TGTGCCAGCAGGGCAATTCAGTCCACCTACGACCGTAACTTCACAGATACGCAGTATTTT
.,TRBV4-1,TRBJ1-2,TRBD1,CASSRDSNYGYTF,TGCGCCAGCAGCCGGGACAGTAACTATGGCTACACCTTC
medium-sized,TRBV11-3,TRBJ1-5,TRBD1,CASSGRGTGAIGNQPQHF,TGTGCCAGCAGCGGGAGGGGGACAGGGGCCATCGGGAATCAGCCCCAGCATTTT
.,TRBV28,TRBJ1-2,.,CASTDTNYGYTF,TGTGCCAGCACCGACACAAACTATGGCTACACCTTC
.,TRBV6-8,TRBJ2-3,TRBD2,CASSSGEGGSDTQYF,TGTGCCAGCAGTTCGGGTGAGGGAGGGTCAGATACGCAGTATTTT
few,TRBV4-1,TRBJ1-5,TRBD1,CASSQDGAGQINQPQHF,TGCGCCAGCAGCCAAGACGGGGCGGGACAGATCAATCAGCCCCAGCATTTT
medium-sized,TRBV9,TRBJ2-3,TRBD2,CASSGAPGGRTDTQYF,TGTGCCAGCAGCGGTGCCCCGGGCGGGAGGACAGATACGCAGTATTTT
.,TRBV11-3,TRBJ1-1,.,CASSSGFGGAPNTEAFF,TGTGCCAGCAGCTCGGGCTTCGGGGGGGCGCCGAACACTGAAGCTTTCTTT
.,TRBV6-8,TRBJ2-2,TRBD2,CASSRPGLANAGELFF,TGTGCCAGCAGTCGTCCGGGACTAGCGAATGCCGGGGAGCTGTTTTTT